One sample yielded the 8 T cell receptor beta chains listed below, sequenced in a study of regulatory T cells in long-lasting Graves disease. As to time point: persistent/refractory GD, antithyroid drugs over 5 years with positive TRAb. RNA from PBMCs was the source of the TCR library. Through Arm-PCR of CDR3 regions and iRepertoire HTBI primers, TCR beta libraries were built. TCRdb reprocessed the multiplex PCR reads via MiXCR and lists one record per CDR3 protein. The sample holds about 430,000 distinct CDR3 sequences; 20% to 25% are singletons and the top ten take roughly an eighth. The specimen comprised peripheral blood mononuclear cells (PBMCs), sampled when the disease was refractory, from a patient treated with antithyroid drugs. These receptors originate from a female donor with Graves disease.

This clonotype was detected many times. This chain connects TRBV12-3 or TRBV12-4 to TRBJ1-1; D is perhaps TRBD1 (5 bases). V was trimmed by 7 bases and J by 4 bases, leaving 13 bases between them. The CDR3 is 13 residues long. This CDR3 is CASTILGVTEAFF. The CDR3 DNA reads TGTGCCAGCACTATATTGGGGGTCACTGAAGCTTTCTTT.

This clonotype was recorded many times. The DNA for the CDR3 is TGTGCCAGCAGCGGCCTGACGAGGAACACTGAAGCTTTCTTT. Encoded protein: CASSGLTRNTEAFF. V usage is TRBV7-9 and J usage is TRBJ1-1; no reliable D call. CDR3 length: 14 residues. Germline V CDR1 and CDR2: SEHNR, FQNEAQ (reference sequence). With 5 bases removed from V and 1 base from J, the gap between germline ends came to 11 bases.

About this clonotype: One end of the junction fails to match germline, which may point to a read error. The chain employs TRBV28 and TRBJ2-1, with D possibly TRBD1 on 6 matching bases. There are 14 residues in the CDR3. The germline V gene has CDR1 MDHEN and CDR2 SYDVKM. The CDR3 coding sequence is TGTGCCAGCAGTCTACAGGGCTCCCACAATGAGCAGTTCTTC. It codes for CASSLQGSHNEQFF.

This clonotype was recorded a few times. V and J are TRBV27 and TRBJ1-3; D call uncertain. V dropped 4 bases and J dropped 0 bases, with 10 bases sitting between them. The CDR3 is made up of 15 amino acids. Germline loops: CDR1 MNHEY, CDR2 SMNVEV (reference sequence). Here the CDR3 DNA reads TGTGCCAGCAGTTCAGGTCATCGCTCTGGAAACACCATATATTTT. Translation gives CASSSGHRSGNTIYF.

This clonotype was recorded many times. This sequence joins TRBV7-9 and TRBJ2-7; the D is unclear. This CDR3 comprises 13 residues. The germline V gene encodes CDR1 SEHNR and CDR2 FQNEAQ (reference sequence). The V and J ends lost 8 bases and 6 bases respectively, with 17 bases between them. The CDR3 region has the DNA TGTGCCAGCTCCCCCCTGGCTAGAGGCGAGCAGTACTTC. It specifies CASSPLARGEQYF. The full variable domain, completed using reference TRBV7-9 and TRBJ2-7, is DTGVSQNPRHKITKRGQNVTFRCDPISEHNRLYWYRQTLGQGPEFLTYFQNEAQLEKSRLLSDRFSAERPKGSFSTLEIQRTEQGDSAMYLCASSPLARGEQYFGPGTRLTVT.

The J gene is TRBJ2-3, the V gene TRBV6-1, with D possibly called TRBD1 or TRBD2 (5 bases each). The germline CDR1 and CDR2 sequences are MNHNS and SASEGT. CDR3 size: 13 residues. The V and J ends lost 3 bases and 4 bases respectively, with 8 bases between them. The CDR3 spells CASSDEGPDTQYF. The CDR3 DNA is TGTGCCAGCAGTGACGAGGGACCAGATACGCAGTATTTT.

This chain connects TRBV4-2 to TRBJ2-7, with 7 bases lining up with TRBD2. J was trimmed by 3 bases and V by 0 bases; bases with no gene match: 2. CDR1 is LGHNA, CDR2 YNFKEQ, per germline. The CDR3 contains 14 residues. CDR3: CASSQEGEGYEQYF. CDR3 nucleotide sequence: TGTGCCAGCAGCCAAGAAGGGGAGGGCTACGAGCAGTACTTC.

The V gene is TRBV6-1, the J gene TRBJ2-2; D not resolved. The CDR3 length is 15 residues. V gave up 6 bases and J gave up 5 bases, with 16 bases separating them. The germline V gene encodes CDR1 MNHNS and CDR2 SASEGT. The CDR3 coding sequence is TGTGCCAGCAGAGCTCGGGCGGCCGGTACCGGGGAGCTGTTTTTT. Translated, it gives CASRARAAGTGELFF.